A few counts support the clone carrying this T cell receptor beta chain. Its antigen is not known. The sample comes from a study of blood T cells in healthy people across ages. Notes on the study in general: Unsorted PBMC input precluded a conclusive naive versus antigen-experienced comparison.

Combining a sample-barcoded 5' primer with a J-beta primer mix, a second PCR ran for 7 to 11 cycles. Every cDNA molecule bore a tag from a template-switch adaptor containing 12 random nucleotides. TCRdb reprocessed the 5' RACE reads via MiXCR and lists one record per CDR3 protein. The sample holds fewer than 1,000,000 distinct CDR3 sequences; around half are singletons and the top ten take roughly 18%. This sequence originates from an elderly man in good health. The sequencing sample was made of blood.

The CDR3 reads CAGAKVRALWETQYF. Written as DNA, the CDR3 is TGTGCCGGGGCCAAAGTACGAGCGCTCTGGGAGACCCAGTACTTC. This rearrangement joins TRBV7-9 to TRBJ2-5; TRBD1 is a possible D gene (5 bases). The CDR3 loop spans 15 amino acids. CDR1 and CDR2 (germline): SEHNR, FQNEAQ (reference sequence). Trimming took off 11 bases at V and 5 bases at J, with 24 bases between the two ends.